These 8 T cell receptor beta chains came from one sample sequenced in a study of CD8 T cells in ankylosing spondylitis. General study points: The study identified a TCR beta motif of several highly homologous variants that appeared characteristic of ankylosing spondylitis blood.

TCRdb reprocessed the 5' RACE reads via MiXCR and lists one record per CDR3 protein. The sample has 250,000 to 350,000 distinct CDR3 sequences, under 8.5% seen once. Their specific antigens are unknown. Sequencing used blood, either unsorted or a sorted T cell fraction (not recorded which). The receptors stem from a male donor with ankylosing spondylitis.

This clonotype occurred many times. The gene calls are TRBV27 and TRBJ2-2; D might be TRBD2 (6 bases). From germline, CDR1 is MNHEY and CDR2 SMNVEV (reference sequence). Trimming removed 7 bases at V and 5 bases at J, with 11 bases between. The CDR3 consists of 13 residues. This CDR3 is CASTSGGTGELFF. The CDR3 region has the DNA TGTGCCAGCACCAGCGGAGGGACCGGGGAGCTGTTTTTT.

V usage is TRBV6-5 and J usage is TRBJ2-7; possible D gene TRBD1, 6 bases. The germline V and J ends were trimmed by 2 bases and 2 bases, with 13 bases remaining between them. In germline, CDR1 is MNHEY, CDR2 SVGAGI. CDR3 length: 15 residues. The CDR3: CASSYTDSSTYEQYF. CDR3 nucleotides: TGTGCCAGCAGTTACACGGACAGTTCCACCTACGAGCAGTACTTC.

This clonotype turned up a few times. The chain links TRBV29-1 to TRBJ2-7; TRBD2 matches 7 bases. The CDR3 length is 16 residues. The germline CDR1 and CDR2 sequences are SQVTM and ANQGSEA. V gave up 0 bases and J gave up 3 bases; unmatched junction bases: 11. In DNA, the CDR3 is TGCAGCGTTGAAGATAGTCGCCGCGGGAGTAGCTACGAGCAGTACTTC. Protein: CSVEDSRRGSSYEQYF.

There are a few counts of this clonotype. This chain uses TRBV21-1 with TRBJ2-3; TRBD1 reflects the table's D call only, with no check against the DNA. TRBV21-1 represents a pseudogene. The CDR3 consists of 15 residues. The CDR3 loop is CASSLTDGNTDTQYF. CDR3 sequence (DNA): TGTGCCAGCAGCTTAACGGACGGGAACACAGATACGCAGTATTTT.

This clonotype was observed a handful of times. The CDR3 here is CASSIGDIRYEQYF. In DNA, the CDR3 is TGTGCCAGCAGCATTGGGGATATAAGGTACGAGCAGTACTTC. This chain links TRBV6-2 or TRBV6-3 with TRBJ2-7, with D unclear. V lost 6 bases and J 4 bases, leaving 16 bases between the germline ends. CDR3 length: 14 amino acids. CDR1 MNHEY and CDR2 SVGEGT come from the germline V gene.

This clonotype was counted a few times. One junction end does not reproduce the germline sequence, and a read error may be involved. The chain has TRBV20-1 and TRBJ1-3; TRBD1 might be the D (5 bases). CDR1 DFQATT and CDR2 SNEGSKA come from the germline V gene (reference sequence). The CDR3 runs 13 residues. CDR3 in amino acids: CSAGETAGNTIYF. DNA of the CDR3: TGCAGTGCTGGAGAGACAGCTGGAAACACCATATATTTT.

There are many counts of this clonotype. The rearrangement uses TRBV29-1 and TRBJ2-2; D tentatively fits TRBD1 or TRBD2 (5 bases each). From germline, CDR1 is SQVTM and CDR2 ANQGSEA. The CDR3 has 12 amino acids. The V end lost 8 bases, the J end lost 6 bases, and 13 bases lay between the germline ends. The DNA for the CDR3 is TGCAGCACGGGGACGAGTCCCGGGGAGCTGTTTTTT. The encoded protein is CSTGTSPGELFF.

This clonotype was seen at least ten times. V gene TRBV7-8 combines with J gene TRBJ2-1; D remains unclear. The CDR3 loop spans 15 amino acids. V was cut by 2 bases and J by 2 bases, with 10 bases left in between. The V gene's germline CDR1 is SGHVS and CDR2 FQNEAQ. The CDR3, as DNA: TGTGCCAGCAGCTTAACGTTAGGAGCCTACAATGAGCAGTTCTTC. Translating gives CASSLTLGAYNEQFF.